The 30 T cell receptor beta chains reported below all come from one sample, sequenced in a study of T cell responses to AZD1222 COVID-19 vaccine. Measured with immunoSEQ multiplex PCR; TCRdb has only the in-frame clones, and not every one. The data contain 140,000 to 150,000 clones, about nine tenths of them seen just once; the ten biggest clones take up approximately 16%. The sample in question was peripheral blood, obtained on day 0 of AZD1222 vaccination. These receptors all come from an adult in good health.

The chain recombines TRBV7-8 with TRBJ2-1, with D perhaps TRBD1 or TRBD2 (5 bases each). The V end lost 5 bases, the J end lost 2 bases, and 16 bases lay between the germline ends. The CDR3 loop spans 16 amino acids. CDR1 is SGHVS, CDR2 FQNEAQ, per germline. The CDR3 region has the DNA TGTGCCAGCAGCAATTTCGAGGGGATCACCTACAATGAGCAGTTCTTC. Translating gives CASSNFEGITYNEQFF.

The rearrangement uses TRBV7-9 and TRBJ2-3; D gene unclear. The CDR3 is 13 amino acids. V lost 2 bases and J lost 1, with 4 bases in between. CDR1 and CDR2 from the germline V gene are SEHNR and FQNEAQ (reference sequence). Here the CDR3 DNA reads TGTGCCAGCAGCTTAAGTGGCACAGATACGCAGTATTTT. Its protein is CASSLSGTDTQYF.

The chain combines TRBV29-1 with TRBJ1-1; D not resolved. V dropped 3 bases and J dropped 3 bases, with 11 bases sitting between them. Germline V lookup: CDR1 SQVTM, CDR2 ANQGSEA. This CDR3 is 13 amino acids long. For the CDR3, the DNA is TGCAGCGTTGATGGACCTTCCCACACTGAAGCTTTCTTT. It codes for CSVDGPSHTEAFF. The full variable domain, in which reference TRBV29-1 and TRBJ1-1 provide the parts outside the CDR3, is SAVISQKPSRDICQRGTSLTIQCQVDSQVTMMFWYRQQPGQSLTLIATANQGSEATYESGFVIDKFPISRPNLTFSTLTVSNMSPEDSSIYLCSVDGPSHTEAFFGQGTRLTVV.

This clone was seen a single time. The chain uses TRBV28 and TRBJ1-2; 7 bases agree with TRBD1. Germline CDR1 MDHEN, CDR2 SYDVKM. J gave up 6 bases and V 6 bases, and 7 bases lay outside the gene matches. CDR3 length: 13 amino acids. For the CDR3, the DNA is TGTGCCAGCAGGCCACAGGGGAGGGATGGCTACACCTTC. Translation: CASRPQGRDGYTF.

The chain joins TRBV6-5 to TRBJ1-5; no firm D call. Trimming left V 6 bases short and J 2 bases short, with 5 bases between. The germline V gene encodes CDR1 MNHEY and CDR2 SVGAGI. There are 12 residues in the CDR3. The CDR3 DNA sequence: TGTGCCAGCAGGCGGGGCAATCAGCCCCAGCATTTT. Amino acid sequence: CASRRGNQPQHF.

The chain recombines TRBV7-9 with TRBJ1-5, with 7 bases that match TRBD1. Germline V gene lookup returns CDR1 SEHNR and CDR2 FQNEAQ (reference sequence). This CDR3 is 14 amino acids long. The junction had 4 bases not matched to a gene; V was cut back by 5 bases and J by 3 bases. This CDR3 reads CASSQGQSNQPQHF. In nucleotides, the CDR3 is TGTGCCAGCAGCCAGGGACAGTCCAATCAGCCCCAGCATTTT.

The chain uses TRBV19 and TRBJ2-7, with 8 bases matching TRBD2. CDR1 and CDR2 (germline): LNHDA, SQIVND (reference sequence). The CDR3 spans 15 residues. J lost 4 bases, V lost 6 bases, and 11 bases had no gene match. The CDR3 nucleotides read TGTGCCAGTAGCAAAGGGGTAGCGGGGATTTACGAGCAGTACTTC. This sequence encodes CASSKGVAGIYEQYF.

This chain links TRBV7-9 with TRBJ1-1; TRBD1 is a possible D gene (6 bases). Trimming shortened V by 6 bases and J by 7 bases, and 18 bases separated the two germline ends. The CDR3 is 14 amino acids. Germline V gives CDR1 SEHNR, CDR2 FQNEAQ (reference sequence). The CDR3 region has the DNA TGTGCCAGCAGAAGAGAGGAGGGGGGAAATGAAGCTTTCTTT. It encodes CASRREEGGNEAFF.

DNA for the CDR3: TGTGCCAGCTCACCACACGCTCCGGACACGCGGAACACTGAAGCTTTCTTT. It codes for CASSPHAPDTRNTEAFF. V is TRBV18 and J is TRBJ1-1, with D possibly TRBD1 on 5 matching bases. Germline CDR1 reads KGHSH; CDR2 reads LQKENI. The V gene lost 1 base and the J gene lost 1 base, with 16 bases spanning the gap. The CDR3 is made up of 17 amino acids.

CDR3: CASSQNSYGYTF. The DNA of the CDR3 is TGTGCCAGCAGCCAAAACAGCTATGGCTACACCTTC. The J gene is TRBJ1-2, the V gene TRBV14; no clear D gene. The CDR3 covers 12 residues. Germline V gives CDR1 SGHDN, CDR2 FVKESK. Trimming took off 2 bases at V and 4 bases at J, with 5 bases between the two ends.

The rearrangement links TRBV27 to TRBJ2-1; D is unclear. The V end was cut by 0 bases, the J end by 4 bases, with 10 bases between. The CDR3 consists of 15 residues. Looked up from germline, CDR1 is MNHEY and CDR2 is SMNVEV (reference sequence). CDR3 protein: CASSLSVAKYNEQFF. DNA of the CDR3: TGTGCCAGCAGTTTATCGGTGGCTAAATACAATGAGCAGTTCTTC.

The V gene is TRBV6-5, the J gene TRBJ1-2, with 10 bases that match TRBD1. Per germline, CDR1 MNHEY and CDR2 SVGAGI. V gave up 5 bases and J gave up 6 bases; unmatched junction bases: 6. The length of the CDR3 is 14 residues. The CDR3 DNA is TGTGCCAGCAGTCGTCCCGGGACAGGGGATGGCTACACCTTC. Amino acids: CASSRPGTGDGYTF.

The rearrangement uses TRBV2 and TRBJ1-1, with D possibly matching TRBD1 (6 bases). Germline V gives CDR1 SNHLY, CDR2 FYNNEI. The length of the CDR3 is 13 residues. Trimming removed 6 bases from V and 1 base from J, with 9 bases in between. In DNA form, the CDR3 reads TGTGCCAGCAGCAGGGGCAGGAACACTGAAGCTTTCTTT. It yields the protein CASSRGRNTEAFF.

CDR3 region: CASSLSTGADMNTEAFF. In DNA form, the CDR3 reads TGCGCCAGCAGCTTGAGCACAGGAGCTGACATGAACACTGAAGCTTTCTTT. The chain recombines TRBV5-1 with TRBJ1-1, with D perhaps matching TRBD1 (5 bases). Trimming shortened V by 1 base and J by 0 bases, and 16 bases separated the two germline ends. Germline values: CDR1 SGHRS, CDR2 YFSETQ. The CDR3 is 17 amino acids.

The chain has TRBV3-1 (or the pseudogene TRBV3-2) and TRBJ1-6; D gene ambiguous. This CDR3 comprises 14 residues. The germline V gene has CDR1 LGHDT and CDR2 YNNKEL (reference sequence). V was cut by 7 bases and J by 10 bases, with 17 bases left in between. The CDR3 is CASMGRARGSPLHF. CDR3 DNA: TGTGCCAGCATGGGAAGGGCCCGAGGATCACCCCTCCACTTT.

V and J are TRBV14 and TRBJ1-2; no reliable D call. V was trimmed by 2 bases and J by 1 base, leaving 17 bases between them. Germline CDR1 reads SGHDN; CDR2 reads FVKESK. This CDR3 has 17 residues. Written as DNA, the CDR3 is TGTGCCAGCAGCCAACAGCTCTTGAACAGCATTAACTATGGCTACACCTTC. Translation: CASSQQLLNSINYGYTF.

This CDR3 reads CASSDLRGGGIDEQFF. CDR3 coding DNA: TGTGCCAGCAGTGACCTGAGGGGCGGGGGAATCGATGAGCAGTTCTTC. The genes are TRBV6-4 and TRBJ2-1, with 7 nucleotides matching TRBD2. The trim removed 2 bases at V and 8 bases at J, leaving 12 bases unmatched. This CDR3 has 16 amino acids. The germline CDR1 and CDR2 sequences are MRHNA and SNTAGT.

V and J are TRBV4-3 and TRBJ2-3; 11 bases map to TRBD2. With 4 bases clipped from V and 2 bases from J, the junction kept 2 bases outside the gene matches. Germline V gives CDR1 LGHNA, CDR2 YSLEER. This CDR3 contains 15 residues. The CDR3 coding sequence is TGCGCCAGCAGCCTAGCGGGGGGGCCCACAGATACGCAGTATTTT. Translated: CASSLAGGPTDTQYF.

This chain links TRBV24-1 with TRBJ1-2; the D gene is possibly TRBD1 (5 bases). Trimming pared 6 bases from V and 2 bases from J, leaving 12 bases between. Germline CDR1 and CDR2: KGHDR and SFDVKD. The CDR3 runs to 14 residues. CDR3 nucleotide sequence: TGTGCCACCAGTTTAGGGACGCTGAACTATGGCTACACCTTC. This translates into CATSLGTLNYGYTF.

This clone was seen only once. The chain carries TRBV9 and TRBJ2-2; 7 bases match TRBD2. The CDR3 sequence is 15 residues long. The junction had 7 bases not matched to a gene; V was cut back by 2 bases and J by 6 bases. In germline, CDR1 is SGDLS, CDR2 YYNGEE. CDR3 residues: CASSVSLAEAGELFF. DNA for the CDR3: TGTGCCAGCAGCGTCTCCCTAGCGGAGGCCGGGGAGCTGTTTTTT.

This chain uses TRBV5-1 with TRBJ1-6; maybe TRBD1 (5 bases). V lost 1 base and J 8 bases, leaving 13 bases between the germline ends. The germline V gene encodes CDR1 SGHRS and CDR2 YFSETQ. This CDR3 is 15 amino acids long. The CDR3 DNA follows: TGCGCCAGCAGCTTGACCGGGACTTCCGATTCACCCCTCCACTTT. It codes for CASSLTGTSDSPLHF.

The table lists this clone with a count of one. The CDR3 is CASSLNSGNTIYF. The CDR3 DNA follows: TGTGCCAGCAGCTTAAACAGTGGAAACACCATATATTTT. This chain connects TRBV11-2 to TRBJ1-3; D ambiguous. The CDR3 is 13 residues long. The V gene's germline CDR1 is SGHAT and CDR2 FQNNGV. Trimming shortened V by 2 bases and J by 3 bases, and 5 bases separated the two germline ends.

The chain couples TRBV12-3 or TRBV12-4 to TRBJ2-5; the D gene could be TRBD1 or TRBD2 (6 bases each). The CDR3 consists of 13 residues. Trimming shortened V by 3 bases and J by 5 bases, and 10 bases separated the two germline ends. CDR3 amino acids: CASSLGGAETQYF. Here the CDR3 DNA reads TGTGCCAGCAGTTTGGGGGGCGCGGAGACCCAGTACTTC.

V is TRBV7-8 and J is TRBJ1-2, with D possibly being TRBD1 (5 bases). The CDR3 contains 15 residues. V lost 4 bases and J 1 base, leaving 13 bases between the germline ends. Germline loops: CDR1 SGHVS, CDR2 FQNEAQ. CDR3 protein: CASSSVDSYNYGYTF. The CDR3, as DNA: TGTGCCAGCAGCTCGGTCGACAGTTATAACTATGGCTACACCTTC.

V gene TRBV11-2 combines with J gene TRBJ1-3; 7 bases fit TRBD1. Trimming at V came to 5 bases and at J to 4 bases, leaving 11 bases not matched to a gene. The CDR3 covers 16 residues. Germline lookup yields CDR1 SGHAT and CDR2 FQNNGV. DNA of the CDR3: TGTGCCAGCAGCCCTTCACAGGGGACGGCCGGAAACACCATATATTTT. Encoded protein: CASSPSQGTAGNTIYF. Based on the CDR3 plus reference TRBV11-2 and TRBJ1-3, the full variable domain is EAGVAQSPRYKIIEKRQSVAFWCNPISGHATLYWYQQILGQGPKLLIQFQNNGVVDDSQLPKDRFSAERLKGVDSTLKIQPAKLEDSAVYLCASSPSQGTAGNTIYFGEGSWLTVV.

This chain joins TRBV27 and TRBJ1-2, with D possibly matching TRBD1 (5 bases). This CDR3 has 15 residues. The germline V and J ends were trimmed by 6 bases and 4 bases, with 18 bases remaining between them. Germline V lookup: CDR1 MNHEY, CDR2 SMNVEV (reference sequence). CDR3 loop: CASRAGPYETYGYTF. Written as DNA, the CDR3 is TGTGCCAGCAGGGCAGGGCCCTATGAGACCTATGGCTACACCTTC.

The rearrangement links TRBV19 to TRBJ2-7, with D possibly being TRBD2 (7 bases). Per the germline V gene, CDR1 is LNHDA and CDR2 is SQIVND (reference sequence). The CDR3 totals 15 residues. V lost 3 bases and J lost 10, with 22 bases in between. The CDR3 loop reads CASSMKGGVSSFQYF. The CDR3 nucleotides read TGTGCCAGTAGTATGAAGGGGGGGGTGTCCTCGTTCCAGTACTTC.

The chain recombines TRBV6-5 with TRBJ1-6; D is undetermined. The CDR3 consists of 13 residues. The germline gives CDR1 MNHEY, CDR2 SVGAGI. The V and J ends lost 6 bases and 8 bases respectively, with 11 bases between them. The CDR3 DNA follows: TGTGCCAGCAGAGATTTACGAGATTCACCCCTCCACTTT. It yields the protein CASRDLRDSPLHF.

The chain carries TRBV28 and TRBJ1-5; a weak D match, TRBD1 (6 bases). This CDR3 has 14 amino acids. V lost 3 bases and J lost 4, with 10 bases in between. CDR1 MDHEN and CDR2 SYDVKM come from the germline V gene. CDR3 protein: CASSLDSLNQPQHF. For the CDR3, the DNA is TGTGCCAGCAGTTTGGACAGTTTAAATCAGCCCCAGCATTTT.

The genes are TRBV15 and TRBJ1-5; 8 bases map to TRBD1. CDR1 is LNHNV and CDR2 is YYDKDF in the germline V gene (reference sequence). The length of the CDR3 is 17 residues. Trimming took 0 bases from V and 0 from J; bases not matched to a gene: 4. The CDR3 sequence is CATSRDTGQASNQPQHF. Written as DNA, the CDR3 is TGTGCCACCAGCAGAGATACGGGACAGGCTAGCAATCAGCCCCAGCATTTT. Supplemented by reference TRBV15 and TRBJ1-5, the full variable domain reads DAMVIQNPRYQVTQFGKPVTLSCSQTLNHNVMYWYQQKSSQAPKLLFHYYDKDFNNEADTPDNFQSRRPNTSFCFLDIRSPGLGDTAMYLCATSRDTGQASNQPQHFGDGTRLSIL.